The 17 T cell receptor beta chains presented below share a single source sample, sequenced in a study of T-cell reconstitution after alpha-beta-depleted transplantation in children. Unique molecular identifiers were incorporated when the TCRbeta library was constructed. TCRdb passed the PCR reads through MiXCR, listing each CDR3 protein once. The sample includes nearly 400,000 distinct CDR3 sequences, around 21% of them seen just once. The sample in question was PBMCs from the stem cell graft donor, obtained from the stem cell graft. Source of these receptors: a human donor who donated a stem cell graft to a child with acute myeloid leukemia.

The chain couples TRBV12-3 or TRBV12-4 to TRBJ2-7; perhaps TRBD1 as D (5 bases). The CDR3 has 13 residues. V was pared by 10 bases and J by 5 bases, with 18 bases between. In DNA form, the CDR3 reads TGTGCCACCGCACTCCAGCAGGGTAACGAGCAGTACTTC. Residues: CATALQQGNEQYF.

V is TRBV9 and J is TRBJ2-1, with D possibly being TRBD1 or TRBD2 (6 bases each). With 0 bases removed from V and 2 bases from J, the gap between germline ends came to 9 bases. CDR1 SGDLS and CDR2 YYNGEE come from the germline V gene. The CDR3 contains 15 residues. Here the CDR3 DNA reads TGTGCCAGCAGCGTAGGGAGGGGGGCCTACAATGAGCAGTTCTTC. Protein sequence: CASSVGRGAYNEQFF.

This clonotype has only a few counts. The chain couples TRBV9 to TRBJ2-1, with 11 nucleotides matching TRBD2. J gave up 4 bases and V 4 bases, and 19 bases lay outside the gene matches. Per the germline V gene, CDR1 is SGDLS and CDR2 is YYNGEE. CDR3 length: 20 residues. The CDR3 spells CASSLGQAHSGRELYNEQFF. In DNA, the CDR3 is TGTGCCAGCAGCCTCGGACAGGCTCATAGCGGGAGGGAATTGTACAATGAGCAGTTCTTC.

This clonotype was detected only a few times. The genes are TRBV29-1 and TRBJ2-7, with a possible D match to TRBD1 (5 bases). Germline loops: CDR1 SQVTM, CDR2 ANQGSEA. V dropped 0 bases and J dropped 4 bases, with 22 bases sitting between them. CDR3 length: 17 amino acids. The CDR3 sequence: CSVEDSGRELPGYEQYF. For the CDR3, the DNA is TGCAGCGTTGAAGATTCGGGCAGGGAACTCCCGGGTTACGAGCAGTACTTC.

The rearrangement uses TRBV3-1 and TRBJ2-7; 7 bases map to TRBD1. Losses at the gene ends were 6 bases for V and 5 bases for J; bases not matched to a gene: 7. CDR3 size: 13 residues. Per the germline V gene, CDR1 is LGHDT and CDR2 is YNNKEL (reference sequence). The CDR3 region has the DNA TGTGCCAGCAGTCACGACAGGGAACACGAGCAGTACTTC. It specifies CASSHDREHEQYF.

This sequence joins TRBV5-1 and TRBJ2-7; possible D gene TRBD2, 5 bases. The CDR3 extends over 14 amino acids. Germline V lookup: CDR1 SGHRS, CDR2 YFSETQ. The V gene lost 4 bases and the J gene lost 5 bases, with 16 bases spanning the gap. The CDR3 protein is CASSPDGDRDEQYF. CDR3 bases: TGCGCCAGCAGCCCGGACGGGGATAGGGACGAGCAGTACTTC.

The rearrangement joins TRBV24-1 to TRBJ2-2, with D perhaps being TRBD1 or TRBD2 (5 bases each). The CDR3 length is 17 residues. Per the germline V gene, CDR1 is KGHDR and CDR2 is SFDVKD. Trimming removed 0 bases from V and 4 bases from J, with 14 bases in between. This chain's CDR3 is CATSDLPGGSITGELFF. The CDR3 DNA sequence: TGTGCCACCAGTGATTTGCCTGGGGGATCGATCACCGGGGAGCTGTTTTTT.

In its sample, this clonotype was seen a few times. The chain is built from TRBV7-9 and TRBJ2-1, with TRBD1 as a possible D gene (6 bases). Trimming took off 3 bases at V and 5 bases at J, with 14 bases between the two ends. The CDR3 has 15 residues. Germline V CDR1 and CDR2: SEHNR, FQNEAQ (reference sequence). The CDR3 DNA follows: TGTGCCAGCAGCTTCTCCAGGGGCAGGCACAATGAGCAGTTCTTC. It is translated as CASSFSRGRHNEQFF.

This clonotype was recorded many times. The rearrangement links TRBV7-9 to TRBJ1-5; a weak D match, TRBD1 (5 bases). V dropped 10 bases and J dropped 0 bases, with 16 bases sitting between them. The CDR3 runs 15 residues. The germline gives CDR1 SEHNR, CDR2 FQNEAQ (reference sequence). The CDR3 bases are TGTGCCACCCAGTGGGGCCTATATAGCAATCAGCCCCAGCATTTT. Protein sequence: CATQWGLYSNQPQHF.

This clonotype came up many times. The V and J genes are TRBV7-9 and TRBJ2-1; 9 bases are a match to TRBD2. V was pared by 3 bases and J by 5 bases, with 8 bases of the junction left unmatched. Germline V CDR1 and CDR2: SEHNR, FQNEAQ (reference sequence). The CDR3 sequence is 16 residues long. CDR3 DNA: TGTGCCAGCAGCTTGACTAGCGGTAAGGCCAACAATGAGCAGTTCTTC. Translation gives CASSLTSGKANNEQFF.

This chain connects TRBV18 to TRBJ2-1; D not resolved. This CDR3 is built from 14 residues. Germline V gene lookup returns CDR1 KGHSH and CDR2 LQKENI. With 3 bases removed from V and 8 bases from J, the gap between germline ends came to 14 bases. As DNA, the CDR3 is TGTGCCAGCTCACCTCCAGCGACCTTCCATGAGCAGTTCTTC. Translated, it gives CASSPPATFHEQFF.

A few counts support this clonotype. The chain combines TRBV10-3 with TRBJ2-1; tentatively, D is TRBD1 or TRBD2 (5 bases each). CDR1 is ENHRY and CDR2 is SYGVKD in the germline V gene. V gave up 11 bases and J gave up 3 bases, with 23 bases separating them. The CDR3 spans 16 residues. The chain's CDR3 is CAPTPVGRDGYNEQFF. DNA of the CDR3: TGTGCCCCAACCCCGGTGGGACGGGACGGCTACAATGAGCAGTTCTTC.

V usage is TRBV3-1 and J usage is TRBJ2-7; a possible D gene is TRBD1 (6 bases). Germline CDR1 LGHDT, CDR2 YNNKEL (reference sequence). The length of the CDR3 is 15 residues. Between the trimmed V and J ends, which lost 1 base and 1 base, there was a span of 11 bases. DNA for the CDR3: TGTGCCAGCAGCCAAGCGTCGACAGGATCCTACGAGCAGTACTTC. Protein sequence: CASSQASTGSYEQYF.

This chain links TRBV11-2 with TRBJ2-4; the D is unclear. The V and J ends lost 3 bases and 7 bases respectively, with 16 bases between them. The length of the CDR3 is 15 residues. The germline gives CDR1 SGHAT, CDR2 FQNNGV. The CDR3 bases are TGTGCCAGCAGCTTGGTTTTCGGGCCCCGGAACATTCAGTACTTC. Its translation: CASSLVFGPRNIQYF.

The chain employs TRBV6-6 and TRBJ2-7; D call uncertain. Germline V CDR1 and CDR2: MNHNY, SVGAGI (reference sequence). V was cut by 6 bases and J by 2 bases, with 8 bases left in between. The CDR3 sequence is 12 residues long. The CDR3 sequence: CASSPHPYEQYF. The CDR3 DNA reads TGTGCCAGCAGCCCTCATCCCTACGAGCAGTACTTC.

The chain couples TRBV21-1 to TRBJ2-1; the table's D call, TRBD2, was not checked against the DNA. TRBV21-1 is a pseudogene. The length of the CDR3 is 9 residues. CDR3 coding DNA: TGTGCCGGGAAGCGGGAGCAGTTCTTC. Residues: CAGKREQFF.

This clonotype came up a few times. The chain is built from TRBV29-1 and TRBJ2-1, with a possible D match to TRBD1 (6 bases). Per germline, CDR1 SQVTM and CDR2 ANQGSEA. The CDR3 loop spans 14 amino acids. V was clipped by 7 bases and J by 5 bases, with 18 bases between them. The chain's CDR3 is CSGTRDTGDNEQFF. CDR3 nucleotides: TGCAGCGGCACCCGGGACACTGGAGACAATGAGCAGTTCTTC.